These T cell receptor beta chains were read from a single sample in a study of blood T cell repertoires in COVID-19. TCRdb's table, derived via immunoSEQ multiplex PCR, lists solely in-frame clones and lacks some. This repertoire shows roughly 60,000 clones, about 75% found once; its top ten account for 32%. Sample: peripheral blood. Receptors originate from a human donor in a cohort sampled during active COVID-19. CDR3s include the opening cysteine and the closing phenylalanine or tryptophan. The D gene is left open where the match is weak. Clone size is stated in some rows and not others, as once, few, many or a class when expanded.

v_call	clone_size	d_call	j_call	cdr3_aa	cdr3_nt
TRBV18	.	TRBD1	TRBJ1-2	CASSLRDREGYTF	TGTGCCAGCTCTCTCCGGGACAGGGAAGGCTACACCTTC
TRBV19	.	TRBD1	TRBJ1-1	CASSQGAVFTEAFF	TGTGCCAGTAGTCAGGGGGCGGTGTTCACTGAAGCTTTCTTT
TRBV5-4	once	TRBD1	TRBJ1-1	CASSLGQGMGTEAFF	TGTGCCAGCAGCTTGGGACAGGGAATGGGCACTGAAGCTTTCTTT
TRBV5-5	few	.	TRBJ1-5	CASSLDFVNQPQHF	TGTGCCAGCAGCTTGGACTTTGTCAATCAGCCCCAGCATTTT
TRBV10-3	many	.	TRBJ1-2	CAISDLQGGEDGYTF	TGTGCCATCAGTGACCTACAGGGAGGGGAGGATGGCTACACCTTC
TRBV29-1	.	TRBD1	TRBJ1-2	CSVNRGSNYGYTF	TGCAGCGTCAACAGGGGTTCCAACTATGGCTACACCTTC
TRBV19	few	.	TRBJ1-5	CASSITGGGDQPQHF	TGTGCCAGTAGTATCACCGGGGGTGGGGATCAGCCCCAGCATTTT
TRBV5-1	.	.	TRBJ2-3	CASSAGFGATDTQYF	TGCGCCAGCAGCGCGGGGTTTGGGGCGACAGATACGCAGTATTTT
TRBV6-2/TRBV6-3	.	.	TRBJ2-1	CASSYTSSAYNEQFF	TGTGCCAGCAGTTACACTAGCTCGGCCTACAATGAGCAGTTCTTC
TRBV24-1	few	TRBD2	TRBJ2-1	CATEMGGATNREQFF	TGTGCCACCGAGATGGGAGGGGCGACGAATCGAGAGCAGTTCTTC
TRBV12-5	once	TRBD1	TRBJ2-2	CASGYSTGIGTGELFF	TGTGCTAGTGGTTACTCGACAGGGATCGGCACCGGGGAGCTGTTTTTT
TRBV7-9	few	.	TRBJ1-6	CASSLAVRQNNSPLHF	TGTGCCAGCAGCTTAGCGGTAAGACAGAATAATTCACCCCTCCACTTT
TRBV11-3	.	TRBD1	TRBJ2-3	CASSRGRNGHTQYF	TGTGCCAGCAGCAGGGGGCGGAACGGGCATACGCAGTATTTT
TRBV18	.	TRBD2	TRBJ2-2	CASSPQREAGELFF	TGTGCCAGCTCACCACAGCGGGAGGCCGGGGAGCTGTTTTTT
TRBV18	once	TRBD2	TRBJ2-2	CASSPQAGVHTGELFF	TGTGCCAGCTCACCCCAAGCGGGGGTTCACACCGGGGAGCTGTTTTTT
TRBV7-2	.	.	TRBJ2-7	CASSLGLANYEQYF	TGTGCCAGCAGCTTAGGGCTAGCGAACTACGAGCAGTACTTC
TRBV19	.	TRBD1	TRBJ2-3	CASSPRDSRTDTQYF	TGTGCCAGTAGCCCCCGGGACAGCCGCACAGATACGCAGTATTTT
TRBV5-4	.	TRBD1	TRBJ2-2	CASSLPTGSGGELFF	TGTGCCAGCAGCTTGCCGACAGGGAGTGGCGGGGAGCTGTTTTTT
TRBV7-8	.	TRBD1	TRBJ2-3	CASSSGTGADTQYF	TGTGCCAGCAGCTCGGGGACAGGGGCGGATACGCAGTATTTT
TRBV12-3/TRBV12-4	once	.	TRBJ1-1	CASSQLTKAFF	TGTGCCAGCAGTCAACTTACCAAAGCTTTCTTT
TRBV25-1	.	.	TRBJ2-5	CASSESRQSRQETQYF	TGTGCCAGCAGTGAATCCAGACAAAGTCGACAGGAGACCCAGTACTTC
TRBV6-6	.	TRBD2	TRBJ2-7	CASSYGTSYEQYF	TGTGCCAGCAGTTACGGGACTAGCTACGAGCAGTACTTC
TRBV18	many	.	TRBJ1-5	CASGRQANQPQHF	TGTGCCAGCGGCCGACAGGCCAATCAGCCCCAGCATTTT
TRBV7-3	few	.	TRBJ2-7	CASSPGSFNEQYF	TGTGCCAGCAGCCCTGGGAGTTTTAACGAGCAGTACTTC
TRBV13	.	TRBD1	TRBJ1-5	CASSPDRGEQPQHF	TGTGCCAGCAGCCCCGACAGGGGGGAGCAGCCCCAGCATTTT
TRBV4-1	.	.	TRBJ1-2	CASSQDWTANYGYTF	TGCGCCAGCAGCCAAGATTGGACAGCTAACTATGGCTACACCTTC
TRBV19	once	TRBD2	TRBJ2-2	CASSGRTSGTGELFF	TGTGCCAGTAGCGGCAGGACTAGCGGCACCGGGGAGCTGTTTTTT
TRBV18	.	.	TRBJ1-5	CASSPLSQGGQPQHF	TGTGCCAGCTCACCATTGTCCCAGGGCGGACAGCCCCAGCATTTT
TRBV5-1	.	.	TRBJ2-3	CASSLAPPGVSTDTQYF	TGCGCCAGCAGCTTAGCCCCTCCGGGGGTTAGCACAGATACGCAGTATTTT
TRBV3-1/TRBV3-2	.	.	TRBJ2-3	CASSRGGHDTDTQYF	TGTGCCAGCAGCCGGGGGGGCCATGATACAGATACGCAGTATTTT
TRBV5-5	.	.	TRBJ1-2	CASSWGYREGAGYTF	TGTGCCAGCAGCTGGGGGTACAGGGAAGGGGCCGGCTACACCTTC
TRBV7-9	.	.	TRBJ2-1	CASSPTGDEQFF	TGTGCCAGCAGCCCGACAGGAGATGAGCAGTTCTTC
TRBV6-5	.	TRBD1	TRBJ1-1	CASSYSQGAREAFF	TGTGCCAGCAGTTACTCCCAGGGGGCGCGTGAAGCTTTCTTT
TRBV7-9	.	TRBD1	TRBJ2-1	CASSTRQGRSYNEQFF	TGTGCCAGCAGCACCCGACAGGGCCGCTCCTACAATGAGCAGTTCTTC
TRBV10-3	.	.	TRBJ2-2	CAISDEAFSMVGELFF	TGTGCCATCAGTGACGAGGCGTTTTCTATGGTGGGGGAGCTGTTTTTT
TRBV30	.	.	TRBJ1-6	CAFALQGGPLHF	TGTGCCTTCGCCCTCCAGGGAGGACCCCTCCACTTT
TRBV10-3	.	.	TRBJ1-5	CAISDGGNQPQHF	TGTGCCATCAGTGACGGGGGCAATCAGCCCCAGCATTTT
TRBV10-1	few	TRBD1	TRBJ2-3	CASSPGQTFRDTQYF	TGCGCCAGCAGCCCGGGACAGACTTTTCGAGATACGCAGTATTTT
TRBV19	once	.	TRBJ2-3	CASSFTTSRGKDTQYF	TGTGCCAGTAGTTTTACTACCTCGAGGGGGAAAGATACGCAGTATTTT
TRBV29-1	.	TRBD2	TRBJ2-5	CSVETSGIGETQYF	TGCAGCGTTGAGACTAGCGGGATCGGGGAGACCCAGTACTTC
TRBV10-3	.	TRBD1	TRBJ1-1	CAIRGRQGAPNTEAFF	TGTGCCATCAGGGGGCGGCAGGGGGCCCCGAACACTGAAGCTTTCTTT
TRBV7-9	.	.	TRBJ2-7	CASSPVGGGGDEQYF	TGTGCCAGCAGCCCCGTCGGGGGCGGGGGTGACGAGCAGTACTTC
TRBV28	.	TRBD1	TRBJ1-5	CASSPGTGDQPQHF	TGTGCCAGCAGTCCGGGGACAGGGGATCAGCCCCAGCATTTT
TRBV28	.	.	TRBJ1-4	CASSKGLVEEKLFF	TGTGCCAGCAGTAAGGGGTTAGTAGAGGAAAAACTGTTTTTT
TRBV30	.	TRBD1	TRBJ1-6	CAWAHRGNHSPLHF	TGTGCCTGGGCACACAGGGGAAACCACTCACCCCTCCACTTT
TRBV4-1	once	.	TRBJ2-2	CASSETPSGVAGELFF	TGCGCCAGCAGCGAAACCCCTTCCGGGGTTGCCGGGGAGCTGTTTTTT
TRBV2	.	.	TRBJ2-2	CASRGGQTTGELFF	TGTGCCAGCAGGGGGGGACAGACCACCGGGGAGCTGTTTTTT
TRBV2	.	.	TRBJ1-1	CASTGHPNTEAFF	TGTGCCAGCACGGGACACCCGAACACTGAAGCTTTCTTT
TRBV3-1/TRBV3-2	.	.	TRBJ2-1	CASSHLGPSSYNEQFF	TGTGCCAGCAGCCATTTGGGCCCGAGCTCCTACAATGAGCAGTTCTTC
TRBV24-1	.	TRBD2	TRBJ2-3	CATSEAGDTDTQYF	TGTGCCACCAGTGAAGCGGGAGACACAGATACGCAGTATTTT
TRBV3-1/TRBV3-2	.	TRBD1	TRBJ2-6	CASSHDIQGASSGANVLTF	TGTGCCAGCAGCCATGACATTCAGGGGGCCAGTTCTGGGGCCAACGTCCTGACTTTC
TRBV5-1	.	.	TRBJ2-1	CASSPGLYRAGNEQFF	TGCGCCAGCAGCCCAGGTCTTTACAGGGCCGGGAATGAGCAGTTCTTC
TRBV30	.	TRBD2	TRBJ2-7	CAWGLAGGLSYEQYF	TGTGCCTGGGGACTAGCGGGGGGGCTGTCCTACGAGCAGTACTTC